These 5 T cell receptor beta chains were sequenced from one sample in a study of shared clonotypes between healthy human individuals. The repertoire was sequenced with immunoSEQ multiplex PCR; TCRdb's copy has only in-frame clones and lacks some. This table holds hundreds of thousands of clones, roughly 72% found once. Material: PBMCs. These receptor sequences come from a woman aged 40 to 50 in good health. Some clones in this sample may be carry-over from other donors' samples.

This chain uses TRBV27 with TRBJ1-5, with TRBD1 matching 7 bases. Germline assignment: CDR1 MNHEY and CDR2 SMNVEV (reference sequence). This CDR3 has 15 amino acids. With V trimmed by 2 bases and J by 7 bases, 8 bases remained unmatched. The CDR3 nucleotides read TGTGCCAGCAGTTTAATTAGGGGGCTGGGCCAGCCCCAGCATTTT. This gives the protein CASSLIRGLGQPQHF.

In this sample, this clone turned up a few times. The same CDR3 arises from other DNA sequences in this sample as well. V and J are TRBV10-3 and TRBJ1-4, with D maybe TRBD1 (5 bases). V was cut by 3 bases and J by 7 bases, with 15 bases left in between. Germline V gene lookup returns CDR1 ENHRY and CDR2 SYGVKD. This CDR3 has 15 amino acids. The CDR3 DNA follows: TGTGCCATCAGTGATAGAAGGGAGAGGGGTGAAAAACTGTTTTTT. Translating it yields CAISDRRERGEKLFF.

This clone was observed many times. The genes are TRBV27 and TRBJ2-7; a weak D match, TRBD1 (5 bases). CDR3 size: 14 residues. Deletions cut 5 bases from V and 4 bases from J, with 15 bases between. CDR1 and CDR2 (germline): MNHEY, SMNVEV (reference sequence). CDR3 amino acids: CASSPTRTLYEQYF. The CDR3 bases are TGTGCCAGCAGTCCCACTCGGACACTTTACGAGCAGTACTTC.

This chain uses TRBV6-6 with TRBJ2-7, with 8 nucleotides matching TRBD1. This CDR3 comprises 14 residues. Trimming removed 7 bases from V and 1 base from J; junction bases left unmatched: 6. The germline V gene encodes CDR1 MNHNY and CDR2 SVGAGI (reference sequence). The CDR3 nucleotides are TGTGCCAGCACAGCTGGACAGGGATCCTACGAGCAGTACTTC. It translates to CASTAGQGSYEQYF.

In the case of this clone: A far larger clone is off by one base, so a read error is likely. The chain is built from TRBV30 and TRBJ2-5; possibly TRBD2 for D (5 bases). The length of the CDR3 is 13 residues. CDR1 and CDR2 (germline): GTSNPN, SVGIG (reference sequence). The CDR3 DNA reads as TGTGCCTGGAGTTATAGCGCCCAAGAGGCCCAGTACTTC. Protein product: CAWSYSAQEAQYF. Variable domain in full (rest from reference TRBV30 and TRBJ2-5): SQTIHQWPATLVQPVGSPLSLECTVEGTSNPNLYWYRQAAGRGLQLLFYSVGIGQISSEVPQNLSASRPQDRQFILSSKKLLLSDSGFYLCAWSYSAQEAQYFGPGTRLLVL.